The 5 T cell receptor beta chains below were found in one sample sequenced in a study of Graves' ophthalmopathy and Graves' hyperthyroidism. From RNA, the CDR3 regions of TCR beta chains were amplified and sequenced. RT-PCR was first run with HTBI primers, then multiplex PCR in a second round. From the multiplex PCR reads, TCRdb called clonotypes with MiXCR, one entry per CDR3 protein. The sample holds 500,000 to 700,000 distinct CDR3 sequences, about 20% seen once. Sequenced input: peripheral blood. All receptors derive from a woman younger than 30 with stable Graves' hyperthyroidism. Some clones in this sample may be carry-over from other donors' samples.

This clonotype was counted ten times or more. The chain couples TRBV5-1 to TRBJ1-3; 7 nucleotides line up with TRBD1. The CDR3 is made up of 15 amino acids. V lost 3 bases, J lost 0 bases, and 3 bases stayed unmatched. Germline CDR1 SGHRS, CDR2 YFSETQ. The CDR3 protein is CASSSTGDSGNTIYF. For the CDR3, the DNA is TGCGCCAGCAGCTCAACAGGGGACTCTGGAAACACCATATATTTT.

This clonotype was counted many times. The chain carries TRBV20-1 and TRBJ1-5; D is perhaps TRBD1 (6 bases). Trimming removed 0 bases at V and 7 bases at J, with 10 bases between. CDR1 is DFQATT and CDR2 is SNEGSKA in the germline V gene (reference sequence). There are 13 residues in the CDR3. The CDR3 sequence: CSAREGGGQPQHF. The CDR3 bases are TGCAGTGCTAGAGAGGGGGGCGGCCAGCCCCAGCATTTT.

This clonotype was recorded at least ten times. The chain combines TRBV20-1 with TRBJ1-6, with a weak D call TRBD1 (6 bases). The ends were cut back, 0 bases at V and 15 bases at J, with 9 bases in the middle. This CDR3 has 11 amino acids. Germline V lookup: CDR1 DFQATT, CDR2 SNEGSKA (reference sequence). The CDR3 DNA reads TGCAGTGCTAGAGAAGGGGGGCTCCTCCACTTT. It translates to CSAREGGLLHF.

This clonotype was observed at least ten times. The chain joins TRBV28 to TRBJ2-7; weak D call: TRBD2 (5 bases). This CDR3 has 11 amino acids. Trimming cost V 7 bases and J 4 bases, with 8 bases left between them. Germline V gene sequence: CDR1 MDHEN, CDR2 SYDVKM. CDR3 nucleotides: TGTGCCAGCAATGGAGGTTACGAGCAGTACTTC. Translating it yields CASNGGYEQYF.

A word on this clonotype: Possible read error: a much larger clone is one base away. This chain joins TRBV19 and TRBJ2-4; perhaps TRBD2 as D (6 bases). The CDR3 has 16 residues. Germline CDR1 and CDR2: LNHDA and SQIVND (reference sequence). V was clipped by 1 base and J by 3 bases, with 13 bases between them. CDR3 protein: CASSIARGLGKNIQYF. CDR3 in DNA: TGTGCCAGTAGTATAGCCCGGGGACTTGGCAAAAACATTCAGTACTTC.